Below are 22 T cell receptor beta chains sequenced from a single sample in a study of control samples from healthy donors and cancer patients. This table comes from immunoSEQ multiplex PCR, and its TCRdb copy is limited to in-frame clones, with some not included. This table holds about 150,000 clones, around 96% found once. Sequences were obtained from blood. The receptors shown here come from a man aged 40-55 years in good health.

The chain couples TRBV3-1 (or the pseudogene TRBV3-2) to TRBJ2-1, with D unclear. The CDR3 covers 14 residues. Germline CDR1 LGHDT, CDR2 YNNKEL (reference sequence). With 2 bases removed from V and 0 bases from J, the gap between germline ends came to 5 bases. The CDR3 here is CASSQPGSYNEQFF. The CDR3 region has the DNA TGTGCCAGCAGCCAACCAGGCTCCTACAATGAGCAGTTCTTC.

The genes are TRBV6-5 and TRBJ2-3; TRBD2 matches 11 bases. The germline gives CDR1 MNHEY, CDR2 SVGAGI. With 6 bases clipped from V and 1 base from J, the junction kept 3 bases outside the gene matches. This CDR3 is built from 15 residues. CDR3 sequence (DNA): TGTGCCAGCAGCCTTAGCGGGGGGGGCACAGATACGCAGTATTTT. It translates to CASSLSGGGTDTQYF.

This sequence joins TRBV4-1 and TRBJ2-3, with no clear D. Trimming removed 1 base from V and 0 bases from J, with 14 bases in between. The CDR3 consists of 17 residues. CDR1 and CDR2 from the germline V gene are MGHRA and YSYEKL. CDR3 bases: TGCGCCAGCAGCCAAGGGGCAGTTAGGCGGAGCACAGATACGCAGTATTTT. As protein: CASSQGAVRRSTDTQYF.

The chain couples TRBV15 to TRBJ1-5, with no clear D. Trimming took 0 bases from V and 7 from J, leaving 13 bases between them. Per the germline V gene, CDR1 is LNHNV and CDR2 is YYDKDF (reference sequence). The CDR3 loop spans 15 amino acids. CDR3: CATSRDRSSSQPQHF. In nucleotides, the CDR3 is TGTGCCACCAGCAGAGATCGGTCATCGTCCCAGCCCCAGCATTTT.

The CDR3 DNA reads as TGTGCAAGTCGCTTAATGGTCAGCAATAATTCACCCCTCCACTTT. It is translated as CASRLMVSNNSPLHF. The J gene is TRBJ1-6, the V gene TRBV12-2. TRBV12-2 is termed a pseudogene. CDR3 length: 15 residues.

The chain joins TRBV10-2 to TRBJ2-5; TRBD1 might be the D (5 bases). Germline lookup yields CDR1 WSHSY and CDR2 SAAADI. V shed 2 bases and J shed 4 bases, with 11 bases lying between them. CDR3 length: 14 residues. CDR3 nucleotides: TGCGCCAGCAGTGAGCCCCAGGGTGGAGAGACCCAGTACTTC. Amino acid sequence: CASSEPQGGETQYF.

The genes are TRBV18 and TRBJ1-1; D call uncertain. The CDR3 covers 12 residues. Germline V gives CDR1 KGHSH, CDR2 LQKENI. Between the trimmed V and J ends, which lost 1 base and 1 base, there was a span of 1 base. CDR3 loop: CASSPQNTEAFF. The CDR3 nucleotides are TGTGCCAGCTCACCACAGAACACTGAAGCTTTCTTT.

The V call is TRBV6-5, the J call TRBJ1-5, with a tentative D call TRBD1 (5 bases). Deletions cut 6 bases from V and 7 bases from J, with 10 bases between. This CDR3 comprises 12 residues. In germline, CDR1 is MNHEY, CDR2 SVGAGI. The CDR3 bases are TGTGCCAGCAGGGGGGGGTACCAGCCCCAGCATTTT. It is translated as CASRGGYQPQHF.

The rearrangement uses TRBV25-1 and TRBJ1-2; TRBD1 agrees at 7 bases. V lost 8 bases to trimming and J lost 4 bases; unmatched junction nucleotides: 7. Looked up from germline, CDR1 is MGHDK and CDR2 is SYGVNS. The CDR3 length is 13 residues. Here the CDR3 DNA reads TGTGCCAGCCCTAGGACAGGCCGCTATGGCTACACCTTC. This gives the protein CASPRTGRYGYTF.

Comment on this clone: This sample includes further DNA sequences coding for the same CDR3. J is TRBJ2-1 and V is TRBV28; D unresolved. V was pared by 3 bases and J by 4 bases, with 1 base between. CDR1 is MDHEN and CDR2 is SYDVKM in the germline V gene. There are 11 residues in the CDR3. The CDR3 loop is CASSFYNEQFF. DNA for the CDR3: TGTGCCAGCAGTTTTTACAATGAGCAGTTCTTC.

This sequence joins TRBV5-1 and TRBJ1-1; D gene unclear. Per germline, CDR1 SGHRS and CDR2 YFSETQ. The V and J ends lost 0 bases and 1 base respectively, with 4 bases between them. The CDR3 has 13 amino acids. This CDR3 reads CASSLGWNTEAFF. The CDR3 DNA reads as TGCGCCAGCAGCTTGGGCTGGAACACTGAAGCTTTCTTT.

The chain has TRBV9 and TRBJ1-3; no clear D gene. Trimming took off 7 bases at V and 4 bases at J, with 9 bases between the two ends. The CDR3 contains 12 residues. Germline lookup yields CDR1 SGDLS and CDR2 YYNGEE. The CDR3 DNA sequence: TGTGCCAGCGGAGAATGGGGAAACACCATATATTTT. Translation gives CASGEWGNTIYF.

The chain combines TRBV19 with TRBJ2-2; D uncertain. The CDR3 length is 16 residues. V shed 0 bases and J shed 7 bases, with 15 bases lying between them. CDR1 is LNHDA and CDR2 is SQIVND in the germline V gene (reference sequence). Here the CDR3 DNA reads TGTGCCAGTAGTATAGATTCTAACGTCCCCGGCGGGGAGCTGTTTTTT. It yields the protein CASSIDSNVPGGELFF.

The chain uses TRBV19 and TRBJ2-2, with D perhaps given as TRBD1 or TRBD2 (7 bases each). The CDR3 loop spans 15 amino acids. Germline loops: CDR1 LNHDA, CDR2 SQIVND (reference sequence). Trimming stripped 5 bases from V and 10 bases from J, with 20 bases between. The CDR3 DNA sequence: TGTGCCAGTAGTGCCCGGGGCTCAGGGGGGGAGGAGCTGTTTTTT. Protein: CASSARGSGGEELFF.

The V gene is TRBV24-1, the J gene TRBJ2-1; 7 bases line up with TRBD2. Trimming cost V 6 bases and J 7 bases; bases outside gene matches: 5. There are 13 residues in the CDR3. Germline V CDR1 and CDR2: KGHDR, SFDVKD. Here the CDR3 reads CATSREVTNEQFF. CDR3 in DNA: TGTGCCACCAGTCGGGAGGTCACGAATGAGCAGTTCTTC.

J is TRBJ1-2 and V is TRBV7-8; no clear D. V gave up 3 bases and J gave up 1 base, with 15 bases separating them. The CDR3 totals 16 residues. Germline CDR1 SGHVS, CDR2 FQNEAQ. CDR3 in DNA: TGTGCCAGCAGCTTGGGCCGTCTACCGAATAACTATGGCTACACCTTC. This sequence encodes CASSLGRLPNNYGYTF.

The rearrangement uses TRBV27 and TRBJ2-2; D is undetermined. The CDR3 loop spans 13 amino acids. Deletions cut 3 bases from V and 6 bases from J, with 8 bases between. CDR1 and CDR2 (germline): MNHEY, SMNVEV (reference sequence). CDR3 residues: CASSLLTSGELFF. DNA of the CDR3: TGTGCCAGCAGTTTGCTTACCTCCGGGGAGCTGTTTTTT.

The genes are TRBV11-2 and TRBJ1-1; D remains unclear. Germline V gives CDR1 SGHAT, CDR2 FQNNGV. The V and J ends lost 1 base and 1 base respectively, with 19 bases between them. This CDR3 spans 18 amino acids. As DNA, the CDR3 is TGTGCCAGCAGCTTAGCGGGCACCCGAAAAAGCAGGAACACTGAAGCTTTCTTT. Amino acids: CASSLAGTRKSRNTEAFF. The full variable domain, with the rest looked up from reference TRBV11-2 and TRBJ1-1, is EAGVAQSPRYKIIEKRQSVAFWCNPISGHATLYWYQQILGQGPKLLIQFQNNGVVDDSQLPKDRFSAERLKGVDSTLKIQPAKLEDSAVYLCASSLAGTRKSRNTEAFFGQGTRLTVV.

V and J are TRBV5-1 and TRBJ2-5; TRBD2 matches at 9 bases. The germline gives CDR1 SGHRS, CDR2 YFSETQ. V dropped 4 bases and J dropped 2; count of bases not matched to a gene: 6. The CDR3 is 15 residues long. The DNA for the CDR3 is TGCGCCAGCAGCGCGGGAGGGATTCTACAAGAGACCCAGTACTTC. Amino acids: CASSAGGILQETQYF.

This clone was recorded only once. The sample holds other DNA sequences that translate to the same CDR3. The chain joins TRBV30 to TRBJ1-5, with 7 bases that match TRBD1. CDR3 length: 13 residues. The V gene end was trimmed by 1 base and the J gene end by 6 bases; junction bases not matched to a gene: 3. CDR1 is GTSNPN and CDR2 is SVGIG in the germline V gene (reference sequence). The CDR3 DNA sequence: TGTGCCTGGAGTGGGCAGGGGGGTCAGCCCCAGCATTTT. It encodes CAWSGQGGQPQHF.

This chain uses TRBV6-5 with TRBJ1-2; possibly TRBD1 for D (6 bases). V was trimmed by 0 bases and J by 6 bases, leaving 14 bases between them. CDR1 and CDR2 from the germline V gene are MNHEY and SVGAGI. This CDR3 region has 15 residues. CDR3 amino acids: CASSYSPAGVNGYTF. The CDR3 nucleotides read TGTGCCAGCAGTTACTCTCCCGCAGGGGTGAATGGCTACACCTTC.

The chain uses TRBV5-4 and TRBJ1-4, with TRBD1 identical over 7 bases. Germline-derived CDR1 and CDR2 are SGHNT and YYREEE (reference sequence). The J segment lost 8 bases and the V segment lost 0 bases, leaving 1 base of the junction unmatched. CDR3 length equals 13 residues. For the CDR3, the DNA is TGTGCCAGCAGCTTGGGACAGGGCGAAAAACTGTTTTTT. Protein: CASSLGQGEKLFF.